The 31 T cell receptor beta chains below come from one sample, sequenced in a study of vaccination effects on CD4 cells after COVID-19. A roughly ten-day culture period preceded the isolation of CD4+ T cells. Participants were given two doses of BNT162b2 or mRNA-1273 vaccine. The repertoire was sequenced with immunoSEQ multiplex PCR; TCRdb's copy has only in-frame clones and lacks some. The data contain tens of thousands of clones, around 69% of them singletons. Antigens of these TCRs are unknown. The sequences come from CD4+ T cells from PBMCs cultured without peptide, collected after COVID-19 vaccination. All receptors derive from a human donor who received a COVID-19 vaccine.

This clone was detected a few times. V usage is TRBV19 and J usage is TRBJ1-2; TRBD1 might be the D (5 bases). This CDR3 is 15 amino acids long. Trimming took 5 bases from V and 0 from J, leaving 13 bases between them. Germline CDR1 reads LNHDA; CDR2 reads SQIVND (reference sequence). CDR3 protein: CASSFQGATNYGYTF. For the CDR3, the DNA is TGTGCCAGTAGTTTTCAGGGAGCTACTAACTATGGCTACACCTTC.

The rearrangement links TRBV27 to TRBJ1-1, with TRBD1 identical over 7 bases. The CDR3 sequence is 15 residues long. V shed 6 bases, J shed 5 bases, and the junction held 12 bases outside the gene matches. Germline V CDR1 and CDR2: MNHEY, SMNVEV (reference sequence). The CDR3 DNA is TGTGCCAGCAGACCTGGCCAGGGGGAGTTTACTGAAGCTTTCTTT. Its translation: CASRPGQGEFTEAFF.

The chain employs TRBV7-7 and TRBJ2-5; the D gene is possibly TRBD2 (7 bases). The germline V gene encodes CDR1 SSHAT and CDR2 FNYEAQ (reference sequence). V was cut by 4 bases and J by 5 bases, with 14 bases left in between. CDR3 size: 14 residues. CDR3 loop: CASSWGGPEETQYF. As DNA, the CDR3 is TGTGCCAGCAGCTGGGGGGGGCCGGAGGAGACCCAGTACTTC.

This clone was counted between two and nine times. The rearrangement joins TRBV12-3 or TRBV12-4 to TRBJ1-5; TRBD1 might be the D (6 bases). The V end was cut by 4 bases, the J end by 4 bases, with 8 bases between. This CDR3 region has 13 residues. The CDR3 sequence is CASSWTANQPQHF. Written as DNA, the CDR3 is TGTGCCAGCAGTTGGACAGCTAATCAGCCCCAGCATTTT.

The rearrangement uses TRBV5-4 and TRBJ2-1; TRBD2 matches 8 bases. Germline CDR1 reads SGHNT; CDR2 reads YYREEE (reference sequence). This CDR3 has 14 residues. V gave up 4 bases and J gave up 9 bases; unmatched junction bases: 9. Here the CDR3 reads CASSLSGGVGEQFF. CDR3 in DNA: TGTGCCAGCAGCCTGAGCGGGGGAGTCGGTGAGCAGTTCTTC.

In its sample, this clone was seen a few times. The gene calls are TRBV12-3 or TRBV12-4 and TRBJ1-5, with D unclear. V shed 6 bases and J shed 10 bases, with 13 bases lying between them. This CDR3 is built from 12 residues. The CDR3 DNA sequence: TGTGCCAGCAGGGACGAGCCGGTACCCCAGCATTTT. It codes for CASRDEPVPQHF.

The chain couples TRBV7-9 to TRBJ2-2; D gene ambiguous. Trimming shortened V by 3 bases and J by 4 bases, and 9 bases separated the two germline ends. The CDR3 extends over 14 amino acids. From germline, CDR1 is SEHNR and CDR2 FQNEAQ (reference sequence). The CDR3 nucleotides are TGTGCCAGCAGCTTCAACGGTGGCACCGGGGAGCTGTTTTTT. It yields the protein CASSFNGGTGELFF.

The genes are TRBV30 and TRBJ1-2; D might be TRBD1 (5 bases). Trimming took 0 bases from V and 4 from J, leaving 9 bases between them. CDR3 length: 13 residues. Germline CDR1 reads GTSNPN; CDR2 reads SVGIG (reference sequence). The DNA of the CDR3 is TGTGCCTGGAGTGTAGGGGCCGGCTATGGCTACACCTTC. Its translation: CAWSVGAGYGYTF.

V is TRBV5-4 and J is TRBJ2-6; tentatively, D is TRBD2 (5 bases). V gave up 4 bases and J gave up 0 bases, with 11 bases separating them. Germline V gene data show CDR1 as SGHNT and CDR2 as YYREEE (reference sequence). CDR3 length equals 16 residues. The CDR3 sequence is CASSRDGGSGANVLTF. The CDR3 DNA sequence: TGTGCCAGCAGCCGAGACGGAGGCTCTGGGGCCAACGTCCTGACTTTC.

The chain has TRBV4-3 and TRBJ1-1; no firm D call. V lost 0 bases to trimming and J lost 2 bases, with 7 bases between them. The CDR3 runs to 14 residues. Per the germline V gene, CDR1 is LGHNA and CDR2 is YSLEER. The CDR3 here is CASSQDGRNTEAFF. The CDR3 DNA is TGCGCCAGCAGCCAAGACGGGAGAAACACTGAAGCTTTCTTT.

J is TRBJ1-1 and V is TRBV29-1; a weak D match, TRBD1 (6 bases). The V gene lost 6 bases and the J gene lost 3 bases, with 17 bases spanning the gap. The CDR3 length is 14 residues. The V gene's germline CDR1 is SQVTM and CDR2 ANQGSEA. This CDR3 reads CSVKFGGRDTEAFF. The CDR3 DNA reads TGCAGCGTAAAGTTTGGGGGGCGGGACACTGAAGCTTTCTTT.

V is TRBV2 and J is TRBJ2-1, with 11 bases matching TRBD2. Germline values: CDR1 SNHLY, CDR2 FYNNEI. After removal of 5 bases from V and 8 bases from J, the junction contained 8 bases not matched to a gene. The CDR3 covers 15 residues. For the CDR3, the DNA is TGTGCCAGCAGTCTTAGCGGGGGGGCCGGGTATGAGCAGTTCTTC. It codes for CASSLSGGAGYEQFF. Together with reference TRBV2 and TRBJ2-1, the CDR3 gives the full variable domain: EPEVTQTPSHQVTQMGQEVILRCVPISNHLYFYWYRQILGQKVEFLVSFYNNEISEKSEIFDDQFSVERPDGSNFTLKIRSTKLEDSAMYFCASSLSGGAGYEQFFGPGTRLTVL.

This sequence joins TRBV19 and TRBJ1-5; D not certain. Germline assignment: CDR1 LNHDA and CDR2 SQIVND (reference sequence). The CDR3 is made up of 16 amino acids. Trimming cost V 5 bases and J 2 bases, with 16 bases left between them. The DNA for the CDR3 is TGTGCCAGTAGTCCCCGTATAAGTGAGGGCAATCAGCCCCAGCATTTT. The encoded protein is CASSPRISEGNQPQHF.

J is TRBJ1-6 and V is TRBV9, with a possible D match to TRBD1 (6 bases). This CDR3 has 14 residues. Germline-derived CDR1 and CDR2 are SGDLS and YYNGEE. V was cut by 3 bases and J by 4 bases, with 8 bases left in between. The CDR3 sequence: CASSEQGYNSPLHF. CDR3 nucleotides: TGTGCCAGCAGCGAACAGGGTTATAATTCACCCCTCCACTTT. Supplemented by reference TRBV9 and TRBJ1-6, the full variable domain reads DSGVTQTPKHLITATGQRVTLRCSPRSGDLSVYWYQQSLDQGLQFLIQYYNGEERAKGNILERFSAQQFPDLHSELNLSSLELGDSALYFCASSEQGYNSPLHFGNGTRLTVT.

In its sample, this clone was seen a few times. The V gene is TRBV20-1, the J gene TRBJ2-7, with D possibly matching TRBD2 (5 bases). CDR3 size: 11 residues. Trimming left V 3 bases short and J 5 bases short, with 8 bases between. Germline V lookup: CDR1 DFQATT, CDR2 SNEGSKA (reference sequence). This chain's CDR3 is CSASDGNEQYV. CDR3 bases: TGCAGTGCTAGCGACGGGAACGAGCAGTACGTC.

The chain uses TRBV11-2 and TRBJ2-5; 12 bases are shared with TRBD2. The junction had 1 base not matched to a gene; V was cut back by 5 bases and J by 3 bases. The CDR3 has 14 residues. The germline CDR1 and CDR2 sequences are SGHAT and FQNNGV. As DNA, the CDR3 is TGTGCCAGCAGCCCTAGCGGGGGGGAAGAGACCCAGTACTTC. The encoded protein is CASSPSGGEETQYF.

The chain combines TRBV5-1 with TRBJ2-5; TRBD2 is a possible D gene (6 bases). Trimming removed 4 bases from V and 5 bases from J, with 18 bases in between. This CDR3 comprises 15 residues. The germline V gene has CDR1 SGHRS and CDR2 YFSETQ. In DNA, the CDR3 is TGCGCCAGCAGCGACGGGACTCCAGGCGGGGAGACCCAGTACTTC. This encodes CASSDGTPGGETQYF.

This chain links TRBV19 with TRBJ2-3; the D gene is possibly TRBD1 (5 bases). V lost 4 bases and J lost 1, with 12 bases in between. The germline V gene encodes CDR1 LNHDA and CDR2 SQIVND (reference sequence). The CDR3 is 15 amino acids. In nucleotides, the CDR3 is TGTGCCAGTAGTAGGAACCAGGGTGGCACAGATACGCAGTATTTT. Translation: CASSRNQGGTDTQYF.

This clone turned up a few times. This rearrangement joins TRBV7-9 to TRBJ1-2; 7 bases map to TRBD1. Germline trimming cut 3 bases from V and 5 bases from J; bases unmatched to any gene: 6. Germline values: CDR1 SEHNR, CDR2 FQNEAQ (reference sequence). The CDR3 runs to 14 residues. The CDR3 sequence: CASSFLGTDYGYTF. CDR3 nucleotides: TGTGCCAGCAGCTTTCTCGGGACAGATTATGGCTACACCTTC.

This chain uses TRBV14 with TRBJ1-1; TRBD1 is a possible D gene (5 bases). V was trimmed by 0 bases and J by 6 bases, leaving 14 bases between them. This CDR3 region has 15 residues. The V gene's germline CDR1 is SGHDN and CDR2 FVKESK. CDR3 protein: CASSQDFGGGAEAFF. Written as DNA, the CDR3 is TGTGCCAGCAGCCAAGATTTCGGGGGAGGTGCTGAAGCTTTCTTT.

The V call is TRBV24-1, the J call TRBJ2-5, with D tentatively TRBD1 (6 bases). Per germline, CDR1 KGHDR and CDR2 SFDVKD. The CDR3 is made up of 15 amino acids. V lost 3 bases and J 0 bases, leaving 10 bases between the germline ends. Here the CDR3 DNA reads TGTGCCACCAGTGATCGGACAGTAAACCAAGAGACCCAGTACTTC. It translates to CATSDRTVNQETQYF.

This chain joins TRBV29-1 and TRBJ2-1; possible D gene TRBD1, 6 bases. From germline, CDR1 is SQVTM and CDR2 ANQGSEA. The CDR3 has 13 residues. V lost 7 bases and J 3 bases, leaving 13 bases between the germline ends. The CDR3 coding sequence is TGCAGCGCAGGGGTGGATTTCTACAATGAGCAGTTCTTC. Its translation is CSAGVDFYNEQFF.

The chain employs TRBV27 and TRBJ1-5; no firm D call. Trimming cost V 2 bases and J 5 bases, with 7 bases left between them. The CDR3 is 13 amino acids. The V gene's germline CDR1 is MNHEY and CDR2 SMNVEV (reference sequence). The CDR3 DNA reads TGTGCCAGCAGTTTAGTACGAGATCAGCCCCAGCATTTT. This gives the protein CASSLVRDQPQHF.

CDR3 in DNA: TGTGCCAGCAGCCAAGGGGACAGGGAGGGTGAAAAACTGTTTTTT. It translates to CASSQGDREGEKLFF. The chain joins TRBV3-1 (or the pseudogene TRBV3-2) to TRBJ1-4, with 9 bases matching TRBD1. CDR1 is LGHDT, CDR2 YNNKEL, per germline (reference sequence). Losses at the gene ends were 1 base for V and 7 bases for J; bases not matched to a gene: 4. The CDR3 length is 15 residues.

This chain links TRBV19 with TRBJ2-1; a weak D match, TRBD2 (6 bases). V was clipped by 4 bases and J by 7 bases, with 14 bases between them. Germline V gene sequence: CDR1 LNHDA, CDR2 SQIVND (reference sequence). The CDR3 length is 14 residues. CDR3 nucleotides: TGTGCCAGTAGTAGCTGGGGGGTTTATAATGAGCAGTTCTTC. Translation: CASSSWGVYNEQFF. Drawing the rest from reference TRBV19 and TRBJ2-1, the complete variable domain is DGGITQSPKYLFRKEGQNVTLSCEQNLNHDAMYWYRQDPGQGLRLIYYSQIVNDFQKGDIAEGYSVSREKKESFPLTVTSAQKNPTAFYLCASSSWGVYNEQFFGPGTRLTVL.

The sample holds a few counts of this clone. The chain carries TRBV7-9 and TRBJ1-5; no definite D call. V was pared by 0 bases and J by 10 bases, with 13 bases between. This CDR3 is built from 14 residues. Germline CDR1 is SEHNR and CDR2 is FQNEAQ (reference sequence). CDR3 in amino acids: CASSLAADSGPQHF. DNA for the CDR3: TGTGCCAGCAGCTTAGCGGCTGACTCGGGACCCCAGCATTTT.

This clone was observed a single time. V gene TRBV19 combines with J gene TRBJ2-5, with TRBD1 matching 11 bases. The trim removed 6 bases at V and 5 bases at J, leaving 8 bases unmatched. Looked up from germline, CDR1 is LNHDA and CDR2 is SQIVND (reference sequence). The CDR3 contains 15 residues. The DNA for the CDR3 is TGTGCCAGTAGGAAGGACAGGGGGCCCACCGAGACCCAGTACTTC. Residues: CASRKDRGPTETQYF.

The chain has TRBV19 and TRBJ2-6, with D tentatively TRBD1 (7 bases). V was shortened by 8 bases and J by 2 bases, with 16 bases between the two germline ends. This CDR3 is 16 amino acids long. Germline CDR1 reads LNHDA; CDR2 reads SQIVND (reference sequence). The CDR3 nucleotides read TGTGCCAGTGACGGCAGGGGGGTCCCTGGGGCCAACGTCCTGACTTTC. Protein: CASDGRGVPGANVLTF.

This clone has a handful of counts. V gene TRBV5-4 combines with J gene TRBJ1-2; 7 bases match TRBD1. With V trimmed by 2 bases and J by 7 bases, 5 bases remained unmatched. Germline-derived CDR1 and CDR2 are SGHNT and YYREEE (reference sequence). The CDR3 runs to 13 residues. The CDR3 is CASSLTGEVGYTF. CDR3 sequence (DNA): TGTGCCAGCAGCTTAACAGGGGAAGTTGGCTACACCTTC.

The CDR3 DNA reads TGTGCCAGCAGCCAAGCCGGGAACTACGAGCAGTACGTC. Translation: CASSQAGNYEQYV. V and J are TRBV14 and TRBJ2-7; TRBD2 is a possible D gene (5 bases). The CDR3 has 13 residues. Germline V gives CDR1 SGHDN, CDR2 FVKESK. Trimming cost V 1 base and J 3 bases, with 7 bases left between them.

The CDR3 DNA sequence: TGTGCCAGCTCACCAGGTCCCCAGAGAGCAACTAATGAAAAACTGTTTTTT. Its protein product is CASSPGPQRATNEKLFF. The rearrangement uses TRBV18 and TRBJ1-4; no clear D gene. V was clipped by 2 bases and J by 0 bases, with 13 bases between them. There are 17 residues in the CDR3. Germline V gene lookup returns CDR1 KGHSH and CDR2 LQKENI.